This TCR beta chain was documented in a study of chemoradiotherapy in HPV16-positive cancers. Study-level information: Candidate HPV-specific clones and shared TCR motifs came from two HPV16-positive patients.

Repertoires were sampled repeatedly during chemoradiotherapy. This table comes from immunoSEQ multiplex PCR, and its TCRdb copy is limited to in-frame clones, with some not included. The data contain roughly 29,000 clones, approximately 90% of them singletons. This specimen consisted of blood, obtained from a patient who underwent chemoradiotherapy. The receptor's source is a human donor with HPV-associated anogenital cancer.

CDR3 residues: CASSLGRGRDIAEQFF. In DNA, the CDR3 is TGTGCCAGCAGTCTGGGAAGGGGGCGGGACATTGCTGAGCAGTTCTTC. This chain uses TRBV27 with TRBJ2-1, with D possibly matching TRBD1 (7 bases). The germline V gene has CDR1 MNHEY and CDR2 SMNVEV (reference sequence). The CDR3 has 16 amino acids. V lost 5 bases and J 9 bases, leaving 23 bases between the germline ends.